Below, one T cell receptor beta chain is given with its context. Its antigen remains undetermined. Qualities for individual bases were not recorded, and no much larger clone is one base off. This sample stems from a study of sequential checkpoint blockade in melanoma (dated by TCRdb to about 2019). The study in broad terms: Patients were randomized 1:1 to first-line nivolumab followed by ipilimumab (arm A) or ipilimumab followed by nivolumab (arm B). Both trial sequences were followed by maintenance nivolumab. The investigation overall reported the following: The response-prediction model combining TCR metrics and mutation burden needs validation in larger, independent patient cohorts.

The treatment or condition label, read with the paper, signifies: randomized to nivolumab then ipilimumab (arm A) or the reverse (arm B). Prior DNA-damaging chemotherapy had not been received by any trial patient. A FACS Aria II flow cytometer was used to sort live CD3+CD8+ cells that were negative for CD19 and CD56 from thawed PBMCs. Samples came from patients with melanoma in CheckMate 064, a randomized, open-label phase II trial of sequential checkpoint blockade. Peripheral blood mononuclear cells were collected by leukapheresis, purified with Ficoll-Paque, and frozen in human serum with about 10% DMSO. Immediately after sorting, the purity of sorted blood CD3+CD8+ cells was verified to be >98%, after which DNA was extracted. CDR1 and CDR2 were assigned from the germline V gene as MDHEN and SYDVKM. V is reduced by 2 bases and J by 6 bases, leaving a spacing of 5 bases between them. There are 12 amino acids in the CDR3, from cysteine to phenylalanine inclusive. Only CDR3 DNA is held: 36 bases, read in frame from base 1.

The immunoSEQ Assay was used to immunosequence TCRbeta CDR3 regions from genomic DNA. Genomic DNA was amplified by bias-controlled multiplex PCR before high-throughput sequencing. Processing in the source paper ran as follows. To quantify the absolute abundance of each unique TCRbeta CDR3 region, the sequences were collapsed and filtered. Clonality, defined as 1 minus Pielou's evenness, was calculated using only productive rearrangements. A previously published method was used to identify clones with significantly greater frequencies in on-treatment samples than in baseline samples. Entries here come from immuneACCESS through TCRdb and include only in-frame sequences with V and J called. Some clones fail to appear in such tables; in the studies checked, an unresolved V gene covers under half of the shortfall, and the cause of the remainder is unknown. V and J calls plus clone size are reproduced from that table; the DNA served to infer D and trimming. Within this sample are over 20,000 clones, with roughly 80% of them counted one time only. Of the sample, around 26% falls within the top ten clones.

Recombination joined TRBV28 with TRBJ2-1; a confident D gene designation cannot be given. This specimen consisted of CD8+ T cells sorted from blood (inferred from file names), obtained from a patient given nivolumab and ipilimumab in sequence. The TCR was taken from a human donor with melanoma. Read as DNA, the sequence is TGTGCCAGCAGTTTAGCAGGCAATGAGCAGTTCTTC. It specifies CASSLAGNEQFF.